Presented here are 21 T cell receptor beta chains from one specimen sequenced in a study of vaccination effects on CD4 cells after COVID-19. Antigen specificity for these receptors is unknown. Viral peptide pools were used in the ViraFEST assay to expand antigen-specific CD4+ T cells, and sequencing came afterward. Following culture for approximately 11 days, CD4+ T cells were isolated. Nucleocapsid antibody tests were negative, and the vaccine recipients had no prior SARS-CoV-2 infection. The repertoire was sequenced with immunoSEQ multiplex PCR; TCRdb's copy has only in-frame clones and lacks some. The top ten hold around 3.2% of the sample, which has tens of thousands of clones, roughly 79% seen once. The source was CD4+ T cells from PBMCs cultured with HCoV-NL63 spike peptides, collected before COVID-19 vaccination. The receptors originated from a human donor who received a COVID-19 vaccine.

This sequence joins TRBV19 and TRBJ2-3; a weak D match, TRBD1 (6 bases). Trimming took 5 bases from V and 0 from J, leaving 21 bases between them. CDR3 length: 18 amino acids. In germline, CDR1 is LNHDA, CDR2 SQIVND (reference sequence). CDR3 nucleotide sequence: TGTGCCAGTAGTGACCGGATCGGGACACATTCTAGCACAGATACGCAGTATTTT. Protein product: CASSDRIGTHSSTDTQYF.

Written as DNA, the CDR3 is TGTGCCAGCAGTTCTTTGGGGCCAGGGTATGGCTACACCTTC. Translating it yields CASSSLGPGYGYTF. The chain uses TRBV28 and TRBJ1-2; weak D call: TRBD1 (5 bases). Trimming took 4 bases from V and 5 from J, leaving 14 bases between them. The germline V gene encodes CDR1 MDHEN and CDR2 SYDVKM. CDR3 size: 14 residues.

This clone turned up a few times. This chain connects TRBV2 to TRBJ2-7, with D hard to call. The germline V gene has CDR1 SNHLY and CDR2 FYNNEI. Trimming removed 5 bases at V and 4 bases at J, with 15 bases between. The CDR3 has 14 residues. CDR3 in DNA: TGTGCCAGCAGTAAAGGTGCGACTTCATACGAGCAGTACGTC. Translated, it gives CASSKGATSYEQYV.

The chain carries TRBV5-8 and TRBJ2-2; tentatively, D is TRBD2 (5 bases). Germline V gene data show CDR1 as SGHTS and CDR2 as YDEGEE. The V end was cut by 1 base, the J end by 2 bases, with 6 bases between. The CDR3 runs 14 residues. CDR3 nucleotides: TGTGCCAGCAGCTTGCGGACTAACACCGGGGAGCTGTTTTTT. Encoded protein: CASSLRTNTGELFF.

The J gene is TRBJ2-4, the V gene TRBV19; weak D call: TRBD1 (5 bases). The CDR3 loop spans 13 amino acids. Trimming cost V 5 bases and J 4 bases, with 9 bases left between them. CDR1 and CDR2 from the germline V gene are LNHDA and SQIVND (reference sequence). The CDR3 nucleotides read TGTGCCAGTAGTCCGCGACAGAAAAACATTCAGTACTTC. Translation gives CASSPRQKNIQYF.

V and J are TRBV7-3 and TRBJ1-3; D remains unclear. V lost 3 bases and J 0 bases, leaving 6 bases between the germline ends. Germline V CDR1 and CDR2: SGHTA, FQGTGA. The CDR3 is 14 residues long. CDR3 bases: TGTGCCAGCAGCTTGTCCGGCTCTGGAAACACCATATATTTT. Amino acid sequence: CASSLSGSGNTIYF.

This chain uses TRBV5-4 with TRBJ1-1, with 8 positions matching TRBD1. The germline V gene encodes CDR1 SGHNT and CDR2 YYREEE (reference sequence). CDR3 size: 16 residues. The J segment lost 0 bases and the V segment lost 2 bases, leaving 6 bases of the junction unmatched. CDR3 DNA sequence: TGTGCCAGCAGCTTATCGGGACAGGCGTTGAACACTGAAGCTTTCTTT. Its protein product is CASSLSGQALNTEAFF.

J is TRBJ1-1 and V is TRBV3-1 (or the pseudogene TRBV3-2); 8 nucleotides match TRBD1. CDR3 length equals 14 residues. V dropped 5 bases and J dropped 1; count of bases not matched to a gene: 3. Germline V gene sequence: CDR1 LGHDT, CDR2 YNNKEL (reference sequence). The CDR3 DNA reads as TGTGCCAGCAGCTTCGGGACAGGGAACACTGAAGCTTTCTTT. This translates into CASSFGTGNTEAFF.

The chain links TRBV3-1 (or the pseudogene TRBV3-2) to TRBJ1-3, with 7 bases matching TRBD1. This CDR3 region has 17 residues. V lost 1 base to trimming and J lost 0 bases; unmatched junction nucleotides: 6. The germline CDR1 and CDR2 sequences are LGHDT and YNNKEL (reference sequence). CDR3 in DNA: TGTGCCAGCAGCCAAGTGAGGGACAGCCGCTCTGGAAACACCATATATTTT. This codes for CASSQVRDSRSGNTIYF.

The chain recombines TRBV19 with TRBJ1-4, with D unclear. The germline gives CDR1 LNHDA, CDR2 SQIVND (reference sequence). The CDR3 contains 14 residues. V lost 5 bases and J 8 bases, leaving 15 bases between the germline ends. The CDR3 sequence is CASSRPTIGEKLFF. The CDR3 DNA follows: TGTGCCAGTAGTCGCCCCACGATCGGGGAAAAACTGTTTTTT.

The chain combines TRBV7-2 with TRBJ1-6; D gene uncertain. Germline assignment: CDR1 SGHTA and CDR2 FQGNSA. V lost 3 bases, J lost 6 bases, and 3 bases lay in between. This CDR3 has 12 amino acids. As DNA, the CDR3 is TGTGCCAGCAGCTTCGGTAATTCACCCCTCCACTTT. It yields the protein CASSFGNSPLHF.

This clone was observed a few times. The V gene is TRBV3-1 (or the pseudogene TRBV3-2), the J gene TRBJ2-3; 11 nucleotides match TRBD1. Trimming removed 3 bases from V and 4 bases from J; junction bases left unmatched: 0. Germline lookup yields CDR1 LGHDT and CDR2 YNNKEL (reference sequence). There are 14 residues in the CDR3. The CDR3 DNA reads TGTGCCAGCAGCCAGGGACAGGGGGCAGATACGCAGTATTTT. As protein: CASSQGQGADTQYF.

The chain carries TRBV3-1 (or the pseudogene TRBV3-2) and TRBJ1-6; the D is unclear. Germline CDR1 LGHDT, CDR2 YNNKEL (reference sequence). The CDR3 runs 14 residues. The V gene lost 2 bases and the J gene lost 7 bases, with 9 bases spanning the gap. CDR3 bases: TGTGCCAGCAGCCAACAGAGTCAGAATTCACCCCTCCACTTT. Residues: CASSQQSQNSPLHF.

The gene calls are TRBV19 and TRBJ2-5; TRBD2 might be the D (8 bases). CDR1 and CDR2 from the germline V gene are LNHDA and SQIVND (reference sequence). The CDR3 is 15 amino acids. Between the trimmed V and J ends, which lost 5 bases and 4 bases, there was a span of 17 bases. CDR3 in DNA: TGTGCCAGTAGTGTAATAGCGGGACAGACAGAGACCCAGTACTTC. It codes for CASSVIAGQTETQYF.

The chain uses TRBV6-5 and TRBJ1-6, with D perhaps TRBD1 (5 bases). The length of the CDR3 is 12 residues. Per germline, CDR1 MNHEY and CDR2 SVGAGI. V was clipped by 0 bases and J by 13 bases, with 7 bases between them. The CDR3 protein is CASSYSRGPLHF. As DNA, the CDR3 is TGTGCCAGCAGTTACTCAAGGGGCCCCCTCCACTTT.

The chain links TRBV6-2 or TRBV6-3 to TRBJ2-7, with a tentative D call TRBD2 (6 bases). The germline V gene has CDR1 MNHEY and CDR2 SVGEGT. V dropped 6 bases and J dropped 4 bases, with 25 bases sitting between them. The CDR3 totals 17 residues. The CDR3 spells CASSQSAASARPYEQYV. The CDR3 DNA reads TGTGCCAGCAGCCAGTCAGCTGCTAGCGCTAGGCCATACGAGCAGTACGTC.

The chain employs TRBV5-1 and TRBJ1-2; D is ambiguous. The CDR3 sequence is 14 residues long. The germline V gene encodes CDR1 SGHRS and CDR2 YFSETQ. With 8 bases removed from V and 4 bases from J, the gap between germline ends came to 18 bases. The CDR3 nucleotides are TGCGCCAGTATGGTCGACCCCAGTGGCTATGGCTACACCTTC. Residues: CASMVDPSGYGYTF.

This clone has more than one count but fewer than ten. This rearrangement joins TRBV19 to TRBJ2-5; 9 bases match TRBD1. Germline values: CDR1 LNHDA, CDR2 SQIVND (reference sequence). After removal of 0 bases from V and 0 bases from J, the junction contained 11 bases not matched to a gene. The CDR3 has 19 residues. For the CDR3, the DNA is TGTGCCAGTAGTATAGATCTGATATCCGGGACAGGGTACCAAGAGACCCAGTACTTC. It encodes CASSIDLISGTGYQETQYF.

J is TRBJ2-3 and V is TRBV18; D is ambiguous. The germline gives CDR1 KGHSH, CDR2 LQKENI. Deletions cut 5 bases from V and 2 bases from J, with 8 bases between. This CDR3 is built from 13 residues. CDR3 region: CASSGVNTDTQYF. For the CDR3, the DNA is TGTGCCAGCTCAGGGGTAAACACAGATACGCAGTATTTT.

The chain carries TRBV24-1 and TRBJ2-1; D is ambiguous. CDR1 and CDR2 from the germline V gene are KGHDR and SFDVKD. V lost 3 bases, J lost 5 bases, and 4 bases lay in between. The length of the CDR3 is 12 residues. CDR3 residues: CATSDGHNEQFF. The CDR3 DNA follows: TGTGCCACCAGTGATGGACACAATGAGCAGTTCTTC.

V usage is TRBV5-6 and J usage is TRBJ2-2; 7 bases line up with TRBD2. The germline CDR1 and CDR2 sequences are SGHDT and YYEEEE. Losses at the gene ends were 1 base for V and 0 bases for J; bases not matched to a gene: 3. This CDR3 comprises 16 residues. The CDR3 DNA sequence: TGTGCCAGCAGCTTGACGGGGGGTGCGAACACCGGGGAGCTGTTTTTT. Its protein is CASSLTGGANTGELFF.